The present T cell receptor (beta chain) was sequenced within a study of T cell changes during pregnancy in multiple sclerosis. Clones were read by immunoSEQ multiplex PCR, and TCRdb kept only the in-frame ones, dropping some. The table lists fewer than 75,000 clones, around 93% of them singletons. Per germline, CDR1 SEHNR and CDR2 FQNEAQ (reference sequence). The ends were cut back, 5 bases at V and 5 bases at J, with 15 bases in the middle. This CDR3 comprises 14 residues. The genes are TRBV7-9 and TRBJ1-1, with a weak D call TRBD1 (5 bases). The source material was peripheral blood, sampled after pregnancy. The TCR was taken from a female donor in good health, enrolled as a control in a pregnancy study. The CDR3 spells CASSLQGFGTEAFF. The CDR3 bases are TGTGCCAGCAGCCTCCAGGGATTTGGGACTGAAGCTTTCTTT.